Sequencing of this T cell receptor beta chain was carried out in a study of blood T cell repertoires in COVID-19 (dated by TCRdb to 2020 to 2022). Concerning the study at large: The collaborator samples originated in the United States, Italy and Spain and spanned the acute and convalescent phases of COVID-19. The samples were drawn from two sources: the first 160 participants of the ongoing ImmuneRACE study, and approximately 1,300 subjects contributed by 6 global collaborators. Where available, HLA class I and class II types were taken from metadata supplied by the sample provider and were not determined by assay-based typing. The repertoires were released in a freely available public database intended as a resource for research on the immune response to SARS-CoV-2. The prospective study material was composed of cDNA or gDNA derived from T cells, B-cell-depleted T cells, or PBMCs. Sample metadata almost always included a de-identified subject ID, COVID-19 status, age in years and sex. Subjects who had been exposed to COVID-19, were actively infected with it, or had recovered from it provided the deeply sampled blood TCRbeta repertoires that made up the dataset.

TCRbeta CDR3 regions were amplified from genomic DNA using the immunoSEQ Assay, a bias-controlled multiplex PCR. The study's processing was this. The number of nucleated cells in each sample was estimated from the amplification of reference gene primers within the assay. To quantify the absolute abundance of each unique TCRbeta CDR3 rearrangement, sequence reads were collapsed and filtered. Productive Simpson clonality was computed per sample as the square root of Simpson's diversity index over productive rearrangements. This immuneACCESS table, as held by TCRdb, lists in-frame sequences with V and J called but not all clones. Of the missing ones, under half trace to an unresolved V gene in checked studies; the others have no known cause. V, J and clone size were drawn from that table, and D and trimming were deduced from the DNA. For this sample the table gives a few hundred thousand clones, of which 84% were detected only once. The ten largest clones capture under 1.5% of the sample.

The full study reports these points: The amount of clinical and demographic metadata varied by source and participant and was provided uncurated.

This clone was seen only a few times. Its recognized antigen is unknown. No quality values exist for individual bases; no much larger clone is one base distant. A second Seattle source provided samples from volunteer blood donors who had recovered from COVID-19. Each collaborating institution followed its own protocols to collect whole blood in K2EDTA tubes. For TCRbeta analysis, collaborators shipped samples in one of three forms: frozen whole blood, isolated PBMCs, or DNA extracted from either of those sample types. This TCR was recovered from a woman aged 40 to 50 who had recovered from COVID-19. The sample consisted of peripheral blood.

The encoded CDR3 is CASSIRGSGKNIQYF. The nucleotides are TGTGCCAGCAGTATTCGCGGGTCGGGCAAAAACATTCAGTACTTC. The rearranged segments are TRBV6-5 and TRBJ2-4, with a tentative D gene TRBD2 over 5 matching bases. Sequences MNHEY (CDR1) and SVGAGI (CDR2) are obtained from the germline V gene. Inclusive of the bounding cysteine and phenylalanine, the CDR3 is 15 residues long. Of the read, only the CDR3 DNA is kept; its 45 bases are in frame from base 1. Cut back by 5 bases and 3 bases, the V and J ends lie 14 bases apart.